This T cell receptor (beta chain) derives from a study of resident and recirculating memory T cells in vitiligo (dated by TCRdb to the late 2010s). Some background on the complete study: The study took epidermis from shave biopsies of two lesional and two nonlesional sites, plus PBMCs, from each of a few stable vitiligo patients for TCR beta sequencing. Samples were homogenized without cell sorting just before genomic DNA extraction with the Qiagen DNeasy Blood & Tissue Kit. The human TCR beta sequencing was designed to test whether specific clones found in lesional vitiligo skin differed from the clones found in nonlesional skin and in blood. General conclusions and limits of the study: Even within a single patient, overlap and correlation analysis found no significant repertoire overlap between any biopsies apart from each lesion compared with itself. No single dominant TCR clone was found, and clonality differed from one vitiligo lesion to another. Working out how much the T cell clones identified in the vitiligo lesions and the human Trm versus Tcm pools each contribute will require future mechanistic studies. TCR sequences were not found to be conserved across biopsy sites or patients, suggesting that different lesions are infiltrated by different T cell clones, a pattern described as private specificity.

Via the germline V gene, CDR1 is SNHLY and CDR2 FYNNEI. Trimming at the junction amounts to 4 bases on V and 0 bases on J, and the germline ends lie 10 bases apart. From cysteine to phenylalanine, the CDR3 is 14 amino acids long. Only CDR3 DNA remains: 42 bases, in frame from the first base. Vitiligo was considered stable when no change in lesions had been observed over the previous 6 months. Stable patients also had to lack confetti depigmentation, a clinical sign of active vitiligo. Any patient who had received treatment in the previous three months was excluded. PBMCs were isolated from heparinized blood by Ficoll density gradient centrifugation and then flash-frozen. TCR beta chains were amplified from genomic DNA using the immunoSEQ hsTCRB kit. Sequencing of TCR beta libraries was performed on an Illumina MiSeq instrument by the immunoSEQ service. The paper's data handling went like this. The immunoSEQ Analyzer was used to analyze the repertoire data. TCRdb holds this immuneACCESS table with in-frame rearrangements only. Some clones are missing; in checked studies, unresolved V genes explain under half, and the rest has no known cause. The V and J calls and the clone size are those of that table, but D and trimming were determined from the DNA. In this sample the table shows roughly 42,000 clones, 92% of which occur a single time. The top ten clones comprise about 4.5% of the sample.

For this clone: It has no known antigen specificity. No much larger clone is present one base from it, and per-base qualities are unavailable.

The specimen was blood. The receptor was derived from a male donor with vitiligo. This receptor chain uses TRBV2 and TRBJ2-7; 6 matching bases give a weak D call of TRBD1. This receptor carries the CDR3 CASSGWTASYEQYF. The DNA is as follows: TGTGCCAGCAGTGGATGGACAGCCTCCTACGAGCAGTACTTC.